This TCR beta chain was captured by sequencing in a study of blood T cell repertoires in COVID-19. Study context: The United States, Italy and Spain provided the acute and convalescent COVID-19 samples. T cells, B-cell-depleted T cells, or PBMCs provided the cDNA or gDNA that served as material.

In the study's own analysis: Scientists estimated how many nucleated cells there were by amplifying reference gene primers. Produced via immunoSEQ multiplex PCR; TCRdb's table is partial and in-frame only. V and J calls plus clone size are reproduced from that table; the DNA served to infer D and trimming. The data contain some 70,000 clones, around 90% of them singletons. CDR3 length: 14 residues. The germline V gene encodes CDR1 LNHDA and CDR2 SQIVND (reference sequence). The V end lost 7 bases, the J end lost 2 bases, and 13 bases lay between the germline ends. Sequencing used peripheral blood. The J gene is TRBJ2-3, the V gene TRBV19; D might be TRBD2 (6 bases). This clonotype originated in a woman older than 75 with active COVID-19. CDR3 sequence reads: CASTRDLYTDTQYF. CDR3 DNA sequence: TGTGCCAGTACCCGGGACTTATACACAGATACGCAGTATTTT.